These T cell receptor beta chains were read from a single sample in a study of metastatic and nonmetastatic thyroid tumors. TCRdb recomputed clones from the PCR reads via MiXCR. The data show more than 20,000 clones, with around 12% seen just once and around 24% held by the top ten. Material: blood. The receptors originated from a female donor with papillary thyroid cancer or a benign thyroid nodule (not recorded which). Some clones in this sample may be carry-over from other donors' samples. CDR3s include the opening cysteine and the closing phenylalanine or tryptophan. Each record gives: J gene, V gene, clone size, D gene, CDR3 DNA, CDR3 protein. D genes are given only for firm matches. Expanded clones get a size class; other rows say once, few or many, or leave the size out.

TRBJ2-1	TRBV5-4	many	-	TGTGCCAGCAGCTTGAGGGATAACCTTTACAATGAGCAGTTCTTC	CASSLRDNLYNEQFF
TRBJ1-1	TRBV10-1	many	-	TGCGCCAGCAGTGATGTGACAGTGACGAACACTGAAGCTTTCTTT	CASSDVTVTNTEAFF
TRBJ2-2	TRBV7-3	many	-	TGTGCCAGCACCTCTGGGACACACCCAACGATCACCGGGGAGCTGTTTTTT	CASTSGTHPTITGELFF
TRBJ1-4	TRBV6-1	few	-	TGTGCCAGCAGTGCGGACAGTGAGAATGAAAAACTGTTTTTT	CASSADSENEKLFF
TRBJ2-1	TRBV27	many	TRBD2	TGTGCCAGCAGTTTATCCTTTCTAGCGGGGAATGAGCAGTTCTTC	CASSLSFLAGNEQFF
TRBJ2-7	TRBV7-7	many	TRBD1	TGTGCCAGCAGCCTCGGCGACAGGGGCACCTACGAGCAGTACTTC	CASSLGDRGTYEQYF
TRBJ1-1	TRBV19	many	-	TGTGCCAGTAGTATGGTGGGGCCAGGGGACACTGAAGCTTTCTTT	CASSMVGPGDTEAFF
TRBJ1-2	TRBV14	many	-	TGTGCCAGCAGCCAAGGGACAGCTAACTATGGCTACACCTTC	CASSQGTANYGYTF
TRBJ1-5	TRBV5-1	many	TRBD1	TGCGCCAGCAGCCCCTGGACAGGAGACAATCAGCCCCAGCATTTT	CASSPWTGDNQPQHF
TRBJ2-2	TRBV12-3/TRBV12-4	few	-	TGTGCCAGCAGTTTAGTGGGAACCGGGTATCTGTTTTTT	CASSLVGTGYLFF
TRBJ1-4	TRBV4-3	many	-	TGCGCCAGCAGCCAAGATATGGAGGAAAAACTGTTTTTT	CASSQDMEEKLFF
TRBJ1-4	TRBV20-1	many	TRBD1	TGCAGTGCACAGGGGGACAATGAAAAACTGTTTTTT	CSAQGDNEKLFF
TRBJ1-5	TRBV20-1	many	TRBD1	TGCAGTGCTACATGGGGGACAGGCAACAATCGGCCCCAGCATTTT	CSATWGTGNNRPQHF
TRBJ1-2	TRBV24-1	medium-sized	-	TGTGCCACCAGTGATTACGGTGATGGCTACACCTTC	CATSDYGDGYTF
TRBJ1-3	TRBV27	-	TRBD1	TGTGCCAGCATTTCACTAGGACAGGGTTATAACACCATATATTTT	CASISLGQGYNTIYF
TRBJ2-1	TRBV27	many	TRBD2	TGTGCCAGCAGCGGACTAGCTTTGAATGAGCAGTTCTTC	CASSGLALNEQFF
TRBJ2-5	TRBV6-1	many	-	TGTGCCAGCAGCCGCGGAAGGACCCAGTACTTC	CASSRGRTQYF
TRBJ1-6	TRBV18	many	-	TGTGCCAGCTCACCATCAGTCGGAGGGAGCTCCTATAATTCACCCCTCCACTTT	CASSPSVGGSSYNSPLHF
TRBJ1-2	TRBV10-3	many	-	TGTGCCATCAGCCCCGGGACGGATCTCTATGGCTACACCTTC	CAISPGTDLYGYTF
TRBJ2-1	TRBV9	many	TRBD2	TGTGCCAGCAGCTACGCGGGGGAGTTTATAGATGAGCAGTTCTTC	CASSYAGEFIDEQFF
TRBJ2-3	TRBV9	many	TRBD2	TGTGCCAGCAGCGTAGGGGGCGGGGGGGCGAATAGAGATACGCAGTATTTT	CASSVGGGGANRDTQYF
TRBJ1-6	TRBV6-2/TRBV6-3	medium-sized	-	TGTGCCAGCAGTTACGGGCAGGGGAACGATTCACCCCTCCACTTT	CASSYGQGNDSPLHF
TRBJ1-1	TRBV27	many	-	TGTGCCAGCACCTCCTGGGACGGATTGAACACTGAAGCTTTCTTT	CASTSWDGLNTEAFF
TRBJ1-1	TRBV20-1	many	TRBD1	TGCAGTGCTAGAGGACAGGGGGGGGCTTTCTTT	CSARGQGGAFF
TRBJ2-3	TRBV12-3/TRBV12-4	many	TRBD1	TGTGCCAGCAGTCACAGGGGCAGCTACAGCACAGATACGCAGTATTTT	CASSHRGSYSTDTQYF
TRBJ2-7	TRBV10-3	medium-sized	TRBD1	TGTGCCATCCGGGACAGGGGGACGAGGGAGCAGTACTTC	CAIRDRGTREQYF
TRBJ2-1	TRBV19	many	TRBD2	TGTGCCAGTAGTAAATCAGCGGGAGTTTACTACAATGAGCAGTTCTTC	CASSKSAGVYYNEQFF
TRBJ2-1	TRBV5-1	many	-	TGCGCCAGCAGCTTGGTAGAGGGTAGCTCCTACAATGAGCAGTTCTTC	CASSLVEGSSYNEQFF
TRBJ2-6	TRBV3-1	many	-	TGTGCCAGCAGCCAGGGGGTCTCTGGGGCCAACGTCCTGACTTTC	CASSQGVSGANVLTF
TRBJ2-7	TRBV15	medium-sized	TRBD1	TGTGCCACCAGTGCGGGACAGGTGCCTCGCTGGCAGTACTTC	CATSAGQVPRWQYF
TRBJ2-1	TRBV18	many	-	TGTGCCAGCTCACCGACACCAGGGAATGAGCAGTTCTTC	CASSPTPGNEQFF
TRBJ2-1	TRBV20-1	many	-	TGCAGTGCTAGGGGGGAGCGCGAGGGTCGGTACAATGAGCAGTTCTTC	CSARGEREGRYNEQFF
TRBJ2-2	TRBV13	many	TRBD1	TGTGCCAGCAGCTTGGGACAGACTAACACCGGGGAGCTGTTTTTT	CASSLGQTNTGELFF
TRBJ2-7	TRBV30	many	-	TGTGCCTGGAGTGTCGGACAGCACGAGCAGTACTTC	CAWSVGQHEQYF
TRBJ1-1	TRBV11-2	many	-	TGTGCCAGCAGCTTACATGCACCCCAACAGGGTTTGGCTTTCTTT	CASSLHAPQQGLAFF
TRBJ2-2	TRBV6-1	few	-	TGTGCCAGCAGTGCGGTGATTGGTAACACCGGGGAGCTGTTTTTT	CASSAVIGNTGELFF
TRBJ1-5	TRBV7-2	-	-	TGTGCCAGCCGCAAAGGGGTAAATCAGCCCCAGCATTTT	CASRKGVNQPQHF
TRBJ2-7	TRBV6-2/TRBV6-3	many	-	TGTGCCAGCAGTAACTCCCTGGAGCAGTACTTC	CASSNSLEQYF
TRBJ1-5	TRBV4-1	many	-	TGCGCCAGCAGCCAAGATTGGGGCCCTGTATCTCAGCCCCAGCATTTT	CASSQDWGPVSQPQHF
TRBJ1-4	TRBV28	many	-	TGTGCCAGCAACCCGGCGACAACTAATGAAAAACTGTTTTTT	CASNPATTNEKLFF
TRBJ1-2	TRBV18	many	-	TGTGCCAGCTCACCCACGGACAGCCTCTATGGCTACACCTTC	CASSPTDSLYGYTF